Reported below is one TCR beta chain. What it binds is not known. The CDR3 is 15 amino acids. V was trimmed by 0 bases and J by 7 bases, leaving 16 bases between them. Germline CDR1 reads SGDLS; CDR2 reads YYNGEE. TCRdb's copy holds only in-frame clones and misses some; the assay was immunoSEQ multiplex PCR. This table has roughly 2.6 million clones, approximately 94% appearing once. The sample originates from a study of shared clonotypes between healthy human individuals. Overall study findings and caveats: Sharing across four donors was highest in naive CD4 (around 5%) and lowest in memory CD8 (roughly 0.4%).

The sequence was obtained from a man younger than 30 in good health. The specimen was naive CD4+ T cells sorted from blood. Subset meaning: CD45RA+ positively selected. J is TRBJ2-5 and V is TRBV9; possibly TRBD1 or TRBD2 for D (6 bases each). The CDR3 sequence: CASSVAGDWGGTQYF. As DNA, the CDR3 is TGTGCCAGCAGCGTAGCAGGGGACTGGGGCGGGACCCAGTACTTC. Full variable domain (missing parts from reference TRBV9 and TRBJ2-5): DSGVTQTPKHLITATGQRVTLRCSPRSGDLSVYWYQQSLDQGLQFLIQYYNGEERAKGNILERFSAQQFPDLHSELNLSSLELGDSALYFCASSVAGDWGGTQYFGPGTRLLVL.